This T cell receptor beta chain was sequenced in a study of CD8+ T cells in alopecia areata. At the level of the study: Female C3H/HeJ mice aged about 7-10 weeks received skin from approximately 6-12-month-old C3H/HeJ donors with spontaneous alopecia.

Once RNA had been extracted, it was reverse transcribed into cDNA to act as the sequencing template. Generated by immunoSEQ multiplex PCR, the TCRdb table keeps only in-frame clones and is missing some. The sample is made up of approximately 280,000 clones, none counted only once. In its sample, this clone was seen many times. As yet, its antigen is unknown. Gene and germline names: mouse. The CDR3 end falls 4 residues outside the read, so it is completed with the germline J gene. In the same sample, other DNA sequences code for this CDR3. General study results and limits: Patients displayed less clarity in TCR sharing than mice, a finding possibly related to HLA. Scalp sequencing also captures normal skin's resident alphabeta T cells. Higher clonality was seen in lesional scalp than in normal scalp, especially in alopecia totalis/universalis.

Combined cutaneous lymph node cells underwent sorting by CD4, CD8alpha, NKG2D, NKG2ACE and additional markers. Per germline, CDR1 SGHSN and CDR2 HYEKVE. The CDR3 sequence is 13 residues long. Trimming left V 0 bases short and J 0 bases short, with 4 bases between. The chain joins TRBV12-1 to TRBJ1-2; D not certain. Sequenced: CD4+ T cells sorted from a lymph node. The sequence came from a C3H/HeJ mouse with alopecia areata. Mouse strain MHC haplotype: H2-k. CDR3 region: CASSLTANSDYTF. Incomplete CDR3 DNA: TGTGCCAGCTCTCTCACAGCAAACTCC.